These T cell receptor beta chains were read from a single sample in a study of cytomegalovirus exposure and HLA in healthy donors. TCRdb's table, derived via immunoSEQ multiplex PCR, lists solely in-frame clones and lacks some. This sample has just over 150,000 clones, with approximately 86% found just once. Source material: PBMCs. These receptors were collected from a woman between 18 and 30 years old in good health and CMV-seronegative. The CDR3 runs from the conserved cysteine through the conserved F or W. The order of the fields is D gene, clone size, J gene, V gene, CDR3 DNA, CDR3 protein. D genes are given only for firm matches. Clone size appears in some rows only: once, few, many, or a class for an expanded clone.

TRBD1	once	TRBJ1-5	TRBV30	TGTGCCTGGACAGGGGGTAGCAATCAGCCCCAGCATTTT	CAWTGGSNQPQHF
-	once	TRBJ2-2	TRBV5-1	TGCGCCAGCAGCTTGAATCCCGGGGGGCCCGGGGAGCTGTTTTTT	CASSLNPGGPGELFF
-	-	TRBJ1-3	TRBV30	TGTGCCTGGAACAGGGCGGTCGGAAACACCATATATTTT	CAWNRAVGNTIYF
TRBD1	-	TRBJ1-2	TRBV10-2	TGCGCCAGCAGCATCCACAGGGGCGGGGGGTATGGCTACACCTTC	CASSIHRGGGYGYTF
TRBD1	-	TRBJ1-2	TRBV27	TGTGCCAGCAGTTTTTCCGGGACAGGGGACTACACCTTC	CASSFSGTGDYTF
-	-	TRBJ1-4	TRBV18	TGTGCCAGCTCACCCGAACAGGGTGTTAGAGAAAAACTGTTTTTT	CASSPEQGVREKLFF
-	-	TRBJ1-1	TRBV4-1	TGCGCCAGCAGCCGGGGGCAGGGTATGAACACTGAAGCTTTCTTT	CASSRGQGMNTEAFF
-	few	TRBJ2-7	TRBV7-9	TGTGCCAGCAGCTTCACAGGGTACGAGCAGTACTTC	CASSFTGYEQYF
-	-	TRBJ2-7	TRBV7-9	TGTTCCAGCAGCTCTGGTCTGAGAGGGGGTTACGAGCAGTACTTC	CSSSSGLRGGYEQYF
-	-	TRBJ1-1	TRBV18	TGTGCCAGCTCACCATTTCAGGGACTTTTGAACACTGAAGCTTTCTTT	CASSPFQGLLNTEAFF
-	-	TRBJ2-2	TRBV18	TGTGCCAGCTCACCCATAACCGCGGAGATTAACACCGGGGAGCTGTTTTTT	CASSPITAEINTGELFF
-	-	TRBJ2-1	TRBV27	TGTGCCAGCAGTTTATCGTCATCCAGCGAGTCCTACAATGAGCAGTTCTTC	CASSLSSSSESYNEQFF
TRBD2	-	TRBJ2-7	TRBV7-9	TGTGCCAGCAGCCCCGGACTAGCGGGGACCTACGAGCAGTACTTC	CASSPGLAGTYEQYF
TRBD2	-	TRBJ2-1	TRBV11-2	TGTGCCAGCAGCTTAGATCAGCCTAGCGGGACGTACAATGAGCAGTTCTTC	CASSLDQPSGTYNEQFF
TRBD1	-	TRBJ2-1	TRBV7-9	TGTGCCAGCAGCTTAGGGACAGGGGAAAACTACAATGAGCAGTTCTTC	CASSLGTGENYNEQFF
TRBD1	-	TRBJ2-2	TRBV6-6	TGTGCCAGCAGTTCCCTGGACAGGGTGATCGCCGGGGAGCTGTTTTTT	CASSSLDRVIAGELFF
TRBD1	-	TRBJ1-5	TRBV9	TGTGCCAGCAGCGTAGCGGGGACAGTCAATCAGCCCCAGCATTTT	CASSVAGTVNQPQHF
-	-	TRBJ1-4	TRBV2	TGTGCCAGCAGGATCCAGGGCTCAACTAATGAAAAACTGTTTTTT	CASRIQGSTNEKLFF
TRBD2	-	TRBJ2-1	TRBV5-1	TGCGCCAGCAGCCGTACTAGCGGGGGGGCCTATGAGCAGTTCTTC	CASSRTSGGAYEQFF
-	-	TRBJ1-1	TRBV2	TGTGCCAGCAGTTGGGGGCCGGGAGCTTTCTTT	CASSWGPGAFF
TRBD2	-	TRBJ2-1	TRBV11-1	TGTGCCAGCAGCACCGGACTAGCGGGAGTCGCTGAGCAGTTCTTC	CASSTGLAGVAEQFF
TRBD1	few	TRBJ1-2	TRBV5-1	TGCGCCAGCAGCTTGGTTGGGACAGGTGGCTACACCTTC	CASSLVGTGGYTF
-	few	TRBJ2-1	TRBV29-1	TGCAGCGTTGAAGGGGGAGGAAATGAGCAGTTCTTC	CSVEGGGNEQFF
-	-	TRBJ2-7	TRBV27	TGTGCCAGCAGTTTAACGGCAGGGACAATCTACGAGCAGTACTTC	CASSLTAGTIYEQYF
TRBD2	-	TRBJ2-1	TRBV6-6	TGTGCCAGCACTAGCGGGGGGTCTTACAATGAGCAGTTCTTC	CASTSGGSYNEQFF
TRBD1	-	TRBJ2-7	TRBV27	TGTGCCAGCAGTTTGTCCCTCCGGGACAGGGATTCCTACGAGCAGTACTTC	CASSLSLRDRDSYEQYF
-	-	TRBJ2-1	TRBV7-2	TGTGCCAGCAGCTCGACAGAATACAATGAGCAGTTCTTC	CASSSTEYNEQFF
TRBD1	few	TRBJ1-1	TRBV5-6	TGTGCCAGCAGCTACCCTACACAGGGGCAACACACTGAAGCTTTCTTT	CASSYPTQGQHTEAFF
TRBD1	-	TRBJ2-5	TRBV5-1	TGCGCCAGCAGCCAAGCAGGGGGCTTTATACAAGAGACCCAGTACTTC	CASSQAGGFIQETQYF
TRBD2	-	TRBJ2-1	TRBV11-2	TGTGCCAGCAGTACCGGACTAGCCAACTACAATGAGCAGTTCTTC	CASSTGLANYNEQFF
TRBD2	-	TRBJ2-1	TRBV6-5	TGTGCCAGCAGCCCTAGCGGGGGCGACAATGAGCAGTTCTTC	CASSPSGGDNEQFF
TRBD1	once	TRBJ1-4	TRBV15	TGTGCCACCAGCAGGGGGGAGGACAGGGGACAAAAACTGTTTTTT	CATSRGEDRGQKLFF
-	-	TRBJ1-1	TRBV19	TGTGCCAGTAGTCACCGAGATGGGACACCGAACACTGAAGCTTTCTTT	CASSHRDGTPNTEAFF
TRBD2	once	TRBJ2-5	TRBV28	TGTGCCAGCAGTTCCGACTGGCGGGGGGGTTCGAAAGAGACCCAGTACTTC	CASSSDWRGGSKETQYF
-	-	TRBJ2-2	TRBV5-1	TGCGCCGACGAGAGGAGAGACACCGGGGAGCTGTTTTTT	CADERRDTGELFF
-	-	TRBJ2-5	TRBV12-5	TGTGCTAGTGGTTTCGACTCTAGCGTAGAGACCCAGTACTTC	CASGFDSSVETQYF
TRBD1	-	TRBJ2-7	TRBV28	TGTGCCAGCTCCGAACAGGGGGCATCGTACGAGCAGTACTTC	CASSEQGASYEQYF
TRBD1	-	TRBJ2-7	TRBV27	TGTGCCAGCAGTTACCGAGACAGGGGCTACGAGCAGTACTTC	CASSYRDRGYEQYF
-	-	TRBJ2-3	TRBV7-9	TGTGCCAGCAGCTTAGGTACAGGGCGGCCTACAGATACGCAGTATTTT	CASSLGTGRPTDTQYF
-	-	TRBJ2-7	TRBV6-4	TGTGCCAGCAGCAGTACGCTGGGCCAGGTAAGTGCGTACGAGCAGTACTTC	CASSSTLGQVSAYEQYF
-	-	TRBJ1-3	TRBV2	TGTGCCAGCACGGACTCCGGGCTGGGAAACACCATATATTTT	CASTDSGLGNTIYF
TRBD1	-	TRBJ2-3	TRBV10-3	TGTGCCATCAGGGGACAGGGGAGATCAGATACGCAGTATTTT	CAIRGQGRSDTQYF
TRBD2	-	TRBJ2-1	TRBV9	TGTGCCAGCAGCGTAGAGGGACTAGCCCCAAGCTCCTACAATGAGCAGTTCTTC	CASSVEGLAPSSYNEQFF
TRBD1	few	TRBJ2-7	TRBV6-1	TGTGCCAGCACCCCCGGCACAGGGGGCGCATCCGAGCAGTACTTC	CASTPGTGGASEQYF
-	few	TRBJ1-1	TRBV4-1	TGCGCCAGCAGCCAAGATTACCGGACTGAAGCTTTCTTT	CASSQDYRTEAFF
-	-	TRBJ1-5	TRBV6-1	TGTGCCAGCAGTGAAATTAGAGGGAGCCCTAATCAGCCCCAGCATTTT	CASSEIRGSPNQPQHF
-	-	TRBJ1-2	TRBV30	TGTGCCTGGAGTGGGACAGTCCGGGCACGCGGCTACACCTTC	CAWSGTVRARGYTF
TRBD1	-	TRBJ1-1	TRBV6-5	TGTGCCAGCAGTTACTCGGAGGGGACAGGGGTCATCGCTTTCTTT	CASSYSEGTGVIAFF